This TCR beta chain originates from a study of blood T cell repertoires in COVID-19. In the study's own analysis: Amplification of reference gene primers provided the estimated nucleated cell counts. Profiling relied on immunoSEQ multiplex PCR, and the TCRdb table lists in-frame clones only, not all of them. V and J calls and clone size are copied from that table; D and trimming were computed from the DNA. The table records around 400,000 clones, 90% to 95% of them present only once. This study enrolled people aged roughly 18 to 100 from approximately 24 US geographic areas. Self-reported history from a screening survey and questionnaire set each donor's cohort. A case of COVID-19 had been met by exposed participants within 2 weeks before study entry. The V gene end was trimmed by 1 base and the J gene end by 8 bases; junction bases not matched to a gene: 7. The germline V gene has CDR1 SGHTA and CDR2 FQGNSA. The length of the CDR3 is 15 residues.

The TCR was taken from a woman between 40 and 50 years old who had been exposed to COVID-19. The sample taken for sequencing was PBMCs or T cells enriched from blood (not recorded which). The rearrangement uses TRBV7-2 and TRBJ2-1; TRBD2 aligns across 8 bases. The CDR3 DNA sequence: TGTGCCAGCAGCTTAGGAGCGGGAGTCATCGATGAGCAGTTCTTC. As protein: CASSLGAGVIDEQFF.